This T cell receptor (beta chain) was profiled in a study of monozygotic twins with inflammatory bowel disease. TCRdb reanalyzed the 5' RACE reads and collapses them to one entry per CDR3 protein, without DNA. The sample table includes roughly 330,000 distinct CDR3 sequences. The CDR3 is 13 amino acids. Germline assignment: CDR1 SQVTM and CDR2 ANQGSEA. The TCR sequence derives from a human donor with ulcerative colitis or Crohn's disease, or a healthy co-twin of an affected twin (not recorded which). The chain has TRBV29-1 and TRBJ2-3. The material sequenced was blood. The CDR3 sequence: CSVTTSSSDTQYF.